This T cell receptor (beta chain) was documented in a study of shared T cell receptors in the human thymus. Data came from immunoSEQ multiplex PCR; TCRdb stores just in-frame clones and leaves some out. The sample contains about 660,000 clones, around 89% of which appear only once. V lost 0 bases to trimming and J lost 7 bases; unmatched junction nucleotides: 12. The CDR3 is 20 residues long. The V gene's germline CDR1 is MGHRA and CDR2 YSYEKL. These data were likewise used in another study, on human thymus T cells. That paper notes: The donor group consisted of healthy Finnish infants who were having corrective surgery for congenital heart defects. The study used thymus tissue resected during corrective heart surgery. Thymic and blood repertoires appeared to show biased V and J gene usage. Related research examined unrelated individuals and reported that their thymic repertoires overlapped highly.

The V and J genes are TRBV4-1 and TRBJ2-1, with 16 nucleotides matching TRBD2. Sequencing was performed on thymocytes. This clonotype was sampled from a boy under three years old with a congenital heart defect. The CDR3 reads CASSQDGGAGLAGGVNEQFF. CDR3 coding DNA: TGCGCCAGCAGCCAAGATGGGGGGGCGGGACTAGCGGGAGGGGTAAATGAGCAGTTCTTC.